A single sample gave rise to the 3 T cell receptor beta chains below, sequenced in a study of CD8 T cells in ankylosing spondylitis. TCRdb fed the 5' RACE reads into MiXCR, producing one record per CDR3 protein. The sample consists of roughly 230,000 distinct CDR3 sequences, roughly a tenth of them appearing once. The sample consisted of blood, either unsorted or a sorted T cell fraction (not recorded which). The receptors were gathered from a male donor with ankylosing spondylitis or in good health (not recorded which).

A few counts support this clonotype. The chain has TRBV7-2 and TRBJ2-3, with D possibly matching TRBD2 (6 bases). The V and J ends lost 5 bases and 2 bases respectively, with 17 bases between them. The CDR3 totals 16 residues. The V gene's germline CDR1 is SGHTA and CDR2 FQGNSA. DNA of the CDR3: TGTGCCAGCAGCCAAGCCCGGGGGACTTACACAGATACGCAGTATTTT. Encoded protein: CASSQARGTYTDTQYF.

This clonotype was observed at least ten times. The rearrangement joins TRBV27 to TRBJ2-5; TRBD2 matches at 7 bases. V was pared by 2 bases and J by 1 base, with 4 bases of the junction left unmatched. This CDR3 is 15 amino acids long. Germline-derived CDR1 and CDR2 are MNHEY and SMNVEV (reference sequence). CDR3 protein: CASSLDPSGQETQYF. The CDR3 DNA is TGTGCCAGCAGTTTAGACCCTAGCGGCCAAGAGACCCAGTACTTC.

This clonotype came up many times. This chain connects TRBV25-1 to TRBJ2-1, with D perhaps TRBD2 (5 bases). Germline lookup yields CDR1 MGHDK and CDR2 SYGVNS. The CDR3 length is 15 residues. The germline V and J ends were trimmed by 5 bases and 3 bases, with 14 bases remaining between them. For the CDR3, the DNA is TGTGCCAGCAGTCCACCGGGATTACTCTACAATGAGCAGTTCTTC. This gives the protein CASSPPGLLYNEQFF.